There are a few counts of the clone carrying this TCR beta chain. The antigen remains undetermined. TCRdb's copy holds only in-frame clones and misses some; the assay was immunoSEQ multiplex PCR. The table records more than 110,000 clones, 92% of them present only once. This specimen belongs to a study of T cell responses to AZD1222 COVID-19 vaccine. The V and J ends lost 7 bases and 6 bases respectively, with 23 bases between them. Germline V gene data show CDR1 as KGHDR and CDR2 as SFDVKD. The CDR3 totals 17 residues. Overall study findings and caveats: Unmutated variant regions reportedly attract nearly half of all spike-specific TCRs. Once two AZD1222 doses were given, Spike-specific TCR breadth and depth went up. Spike-spanning, vaccine-associated CD4 TCRs were dominant at 160-218 and 743-854.

The chain links TRBV24-1 to TRBJ2-2; D could derive from TRBD1 or TRBD2 (7 bases each). Specimen: peripheral blood, collected on day 0 of AZD1222 vaccination. The receptor's source is an adult in good health. Here the CDR3 DNA reads TGTGCCACCAGGAACTTACAGGGGCGGGAGAGAGCCGGGGAGCTGTTTTTT. It specifies CATRNLQGRERAGELFF.